This T cell receptor beta chain was captured in a study of CD8 T cells in ankylosing spondylitis. V lost 0 bases to trimming and J lost 4 bases, with 9 bases between them. The germline gives CDR1 DFQATT, CDR2 SNEGSKA (reference sequence). CDR3 length: 14 residues. A single record per CDR3 protein comes from TCRdb applying MiXCR to the 5' RACE reads. The data show about 150,000 distinct CDR3 sequences, with around 42% seen just once and about 16% held by the top ten. The chain recombines TRBV20-1 with TRBJ2-2, with D unclear. The specimen was synovial fluid, either unsorted or a sorted T cell fraction (not recorded which). This clonotype was obtained from a male donor with ankylosing spondylitis. CDR3 in amino acids: CSARDNAGTGELFF. CDR3 DNA: TGCAGTGCTAGAGATAATGCTGGCACCGGGGAGCTGTTTTTT.